The 30 T cell receptor beta chains reported below all come from one sample, sequenced in a study of CD8 T cells in Susac syndrome. An amount of RNA that ranged from about 0.45 to 1 ug was reverse transcribed with random hexamers. In TCRdb, the immunoSEQ multiplex PCR reads were re-called with MiXCR into one record per CDR3 protein. Of approximately 210,000 distinct CDR3 sequences detected, about 95% appear once; the ten largest clones hold around 0.15%. The sequencing sample was made of CD4+ T cells from PBMCs. These receptors were obtained from a human donor with Susac syndrome.

J is TRBJ2-7 and V is TRBV30; the match to TRBD1 covers 10 bases. The CDR3 length is 13 residues. The V segment lost 7 bases and the J segment 6 bases; nucleotides outside the gene matches: 9. In germline, CDR1 is GTSNPN, CDR2 SVGIG (reference sequence). Here the CDR3 reads CAYSGTGVAEQYF. The CDR3 nucleotides read TGTGCCTACTCCGGGACAGGGGTTGCCGAGCAGTACTTC.

The CDR3 region has the DNA TGTGCCAGCAGACAACAGGGGGGAGATGAAAAACTGTTTTTT. It is translated as CASRQQGGDEKLFF. V gene TRBV25-1 combines with J gene TRBJ1-4, with TRBD1 matching over 8 bases. The CDR3 loop spans 14 amino acids. The germline CDR1 and CDR2 sequences are MGHDK and SYGVNS. With V trimmed by 6 bases and J by 6 bases, 6 bases remained unmatched.

This chain connects TRBV19 to TRBJ1-5, with TRBD1 identical over 8 bases. In germline, CDR1 is LNHDA, CDR2 SQIVND (reference sequence). Unmatched junction bases numbered 9, after V lost 4 bases and J lost 7 bases. The length of the CDR3 is 15 residues. The CDR3 nucleotides read TGTGCCAGTAGTACCCGGACAGGGCTTGAACAGCCCCAGCATTTT. Amino acids: CASSTRTGLEQPQHF.

Turning to this clonotype: At one boundary the junction diverges from the germline segment, which might be a read error. V gene TRBV27 combines with J gene TRBJ1-1, with D uncertain. Germline assignment: CDR1 MNHEY and CDR2 SMNVEV (reference sequence). The CDR3 is made up of 13 amino acids. CDR3 DNA: TGTGCCAGCCGTTTATATTCCTCTCTTGAAGCTTTCTTT. Its protein is CASRLYSSLEAFF.

The chain recombines TRBV7-3 with TRBJ2-1; possible D gene TRBD1, 5 bases. The CDR3 has 13 amino acids. With 5 bases removed from V and 6 bases from J, the gap between germline ends came to 11 bases. Per germline, CDR1 SGHTA and CDR2 FQGTGA. This chain's CDR3 is CASSVGRVNEQFF. Written as DNA, the CDR3 is TGTGCCAGCAGCGTAGGCAGGGTCAATGAGCAGTTCTTC.

V usage is TRBV30 and J usage is TRBJ2-7; D gene ambiguous. This CDR3 is built from 13 residues. V shed 5 bases and J shed 1 base, with 12 bases lying between them. In germline, CDR1 is GTSNPN, CDR2 SVGIG (reference sequence). CDR3 sequence (DNA): TGTGCCTGGGACGACCGCAGTTCCTACGAGCAGTACTTC. Translated: CAWDDRSSYEQYF.

This chain joins TRBV6-2 or TRBV6-3 and TRBJ2-7, with 7 bases matching TRBD2. This CDR3 has 13 residues. The V gene end was trimmed by 9 bases and the J gene end by 3 bases; junction bases not matched to a gene: 8. Germline V gives CDR1 MNHEY, CDR2 SVGEGT. This CDR3 reads CASGRAGRYEQYF. The CDR3 DNA reads TGTGCCAGTGGGAGGGCAGGCCGCTACGAGCAGTACTTC.

V gene TRBV2 combines with J gene TRBJ2-1; 10 bases match TRBD2. After removal of 4 bases from V and 6 bases from J, the junction contained 9 bases not matched to a gene. CDR1 and CDR2 from the germline V gene are SNHLY and FYNNEI. There are 16 residues in the CDR3. The CDR3 coding sequence is TGTGCCAGCAGTGCGAGGGCTAGCGGGGGATCCAATGAGCAGTTCTTC. Translation gives CASSARASGGSNEQFF.

This sequence joins TRBV3-1 and TRBJ2-1; D is possibly TRBD2 (5 bases). Germline V gives CDR1 LGHDT, CDR2 YNNKEL (reference sequence). The CDR3 is 15 amino acids. The germline V and J ends were trimmed by 1 base and 1 base, with 8 bases remaining between them. The CDR3 region has the DNA TGTGCCAGCAGCCAAGGGTGGGAGTCCTACAATGAGCAGTTCTTC. It translates to CASSQGWESYNEQFF.

The V gene is TRBV30, the J gene TRBJ1-6, with 7 bases that match TRBD1. With V trimmed by 3 bases and J by 9 bases, 8 bases remained unmatched. The CDR3 is made up of 14 amino acids. Germline CDR1 is GTSNPN and CDR2 is SVGIG (reference sequence). The CDR3 spells CAWRAGTDPSPLHF. As DNA, the CDR3 is TGTGCCTGGAGAGCCGGGACAGACCCTTCACCCCTCCACTTT.

This clonotype was found once. The chain combines TRBV2 with TRBJ1-1, with TRBD1 matching over 9 bases. The V and J ends lost 9 bases and 0 bases, in that order; junction bases with no gene match: 5. This CDR3 is built from 14 residues. The germline gives CDR1 SNHLY, CDR2 FYNNEI. This CDR3 reads CARYNRGLNTEAFF. In DNA form, the CDR3 reads TGTGCCAGGTACAACAGGGGGCTGAACACTGAAGCTTTCTTT.

The chain has TRBV7-2 and TRBJ1-2; perhaps TRBD1 as D (6 bases). In germline, CDR1 is SGHTA, CDR2 FQGNSA. The CDR3 totals 13 residues. V was pared by 9 bases and J by 5 bases, with 16 bases between. The DNA of the CDR3 is TGTGCCAGTAGTCTCGCCGGGACATATGGCTACACCTTC. Translating it yields CASSLAGTYGYTF.

The chain uses TRBV7-2 and TRBJ2-2; TRBD1 matches 7 bases. The ends lost 1 base at V and 7 bases at J; junction bases unmatched: 6. CDR1 and CDR2 (germline): SGHTA, FQGNSA. The CDR3 has 15 residues. CDR3 DNA: TGTGCCAGCAGCTTAGGGGCAGGGGGATTCGGGGAGCTGTTTTTT. Its translation is CASSLGAGGFGELFF.

The chain uses TRBV7-2 and TRBJ2-7; no reliable D call. Trimming stripped 5 bases from V and 0 bases from J, with 11 bases between. Looked up from germline, CDR1 is SGHTA and CDR2 is FQGNSA. This CDR3 region has 14 residues. CDR3 residues: CASSQTDISYEQYF. The CDR3 DNA reads TGTGCCAGCAGCCAAACCGACATCTCCTACGAGCAGTACTTC.

The V gene is TRBV12-3 or TRBV12-4, the J gene TRBJ1-6; D is uncertain. This CDR3 has 13 amino acids. V lost 5 bases to trimming and J lost 5 bases, with 7 bases between them. The DNA for the CDR3 is TGTGCCAGCAGTCCCGGGAATAATTCACCCCTCCACTTT. Residues: CASSPGNNSPLHF.

The chain joins TRBV7-2 to TRBJ1-6; no clear D gene. Trimming stripped 2 bases from V and 10 bases from J, with 18 bases between. This CDR3 spans 16 amino acids. The V gene's germline CDR1 is SGHTA and CDR2 FQGNSA. CDR3 sequence reads: CASSLMSLRTGSPLHF. The DNA of the CDR3 is TGTGCCAGCAGCTTAATGAGTCTCCGTACGGGCTCACCCCTCCACTTT.

In its sample, this clonotype was seen once. The rearrangement joins TRBV20-1 to TRBJ1-1; D may be TRBD1 (6 bases). The V and J ends lost 3 bases and 5 bases respectively, with 19 bases between them. Per germline, CDR1 DFQATT and CDR2 SNEGSKA (reference sequence). The CDR3 has 15 residues. In DNA form, the CDR3 reads TGCAGTGCTAGTAGGCAGGGGCTCCTGGGGACTGAAGCTTTCTTT. Translation: CSASRQGLLGTEAFF.

The chain recombines TRBV23-1 with TRBJ2-6, with TRBD2 as a possible D gene (5 bases). TRBV23-1 is recorded as an ORF, its role being uncertain. The CDR3 is 18 residues long. The germline V and J ends were trimmed by 0 bases and 4 bases, with 16 bases remaining between them. The CDR3 region is CASSQSTREGSGANVLTF. CDR3 in DNA: TGCGCCAGCAGTCAATCGACGCGAGAGGGCTCCGGGGCCAACGTCCTGACTTTC.

The chain recombines TRBV20-1 with TRBJ1-4, with a tentative D call TRBD1 (6 bases). Germline V gene lookup returns CDR1 DFQATT and CDR2 SNEGSKA (reference sequence). V lost 1 base and J 11 bases, leaving 17 bases between the germline ends. This CDR3 contains 14 residues. The CDR3 bases are TGCAGTGCTAGAGTTACCAGGGGATTGGTGAAACTGTTTTTT. Its protein product is CSARVTRGLVKLFF.

The chain recombines TRBV5-1 with TRBJ2-3, with 9 bases that match TRBD2. Germline CDR1 reads SGHRS; CDR2 reads YFSETQ. V was pared by 0 bases and J by 4 bases, with 6 bases of the junction left unmatched. The CDR3 contains 16 residues. As DNA, the CDR3 is TGCGCCAGCAGCTTGGTGGCGCGGGGGGGCCCAGATACGCAGTATTTT. Translation gives CASSLVARGGPDTQYF.

The gene calls are TRBV28 and TRBJ2-3, with D perhaps TRBD2 (6 bases). There are 14 residues in the CDR3. V was pared by 4 bases and J by 9 bases, with 17 bases between. CDR1 and CDR2 from the germline V gene are MDHEN and SYDVKM. Here the CDR3 reads CASSSRPGTGTQYF. The CDR3 DNA is TGTGCCAGCAGTTCTCGCCCCGGGACTGGGACGCAGTATTTT.

The rearrangement links TRBV20-1 to TRBJ2-5; 11 bases agree with TRBD1. Trimming at V came to 3 bases and at J to 5 bases, leaving 11 bases not matched to a gene. The CDR3 loop spans 16 amino acids. Germline CDR1 reads DFQATT; CDR2 reads SNEGSKA (reference sequence). The CDR3 DNA reads as TGCAGTGCTAGCTACCGGGACAGGGGGGGTGTGGAGACCCAGTACTTC. Amino acid sequence: CSASYRDRGGVETQYF.

The chain links TRBV7-9 to TRBJ1-5; D is undetermined. CDR1 and CDR2 (germline): SEHNR, FQNEAQ (reference sequence). Trimming shortened V by 2 bases and J by 3 bases, and 8 bases separated the two germline ends. The CDR3 is 14 residues long. The CDR3 DNA sequence: TGTGCCAGCAGCTTAACCGGGGTCAATCAGCCCCAGCATTTT. Translating gives CASSLTGVNQPQHF. The full variable domain, rest sourced from reference TRBV7-9 and TRBJ1-5, is DTGVSQNPRHKITKRGQNVTFRCDPISEHNRLYWYRQTLGQGPEFLTYFQNEAQLEKSRLLSDRFSAERPKGSFSTLEIQRTEQGDSAMYLCASSLTGVNQPQHFGDGTRLSIL.

This chain links TRBV7-3 with TRBJ2-3; D is undetermined. The CDR3 loop spans 15 amino acids. The germline V gene has CDR1 SGHTA and CDR2 FQGTGA. V was pared by 3 bases and J by 0 bases, with 10 bases between. The CDR3 here is CASSFSDASTDTQYF. The CDR3 nucleotides read TGTGCCAGCAGCTTCAGCGATGCTAGCACAGATACGCAGTATTTT.

The chain couples TRBV7-8 to TRBJ1-5, with 9 bases identical to TRBD1. The CDR3 contains 15 residues. Per the germline V gene, CDR1 is SGHVS and CDR2 is FQNEAQ. V gave up 3 bases and J gave up 4 bases; unmatched junction bases: 4. The CDR3 loop reads CASSLSQGANQPQHF. DNA for the CDR3: TGTGCCAGCAGCTTGTCACAGGGGGCGAATCAGCCCCAGCATTTT.

This rearrangement joins TRBV20-1 to TRBJ2-3, with 7 bases fitting TRBD1. V gave up 6 bases and J gave up 11 bases; unmatched junction bases: 8. The CDR3 is made up of 11 amino acids. Germline values: CDR1 DFQATT, CDR2 SNEGSKA (reference sequence). Here the CDR3 reads CSASSGGLQYF. CDR3 sequence (DNA): TGCAGTGCCTCATCAGGGGGTTTGCAGTATTTT.

CDR3 coding DNA: TGTGCCTGGAGTGTCGGCCGCAACAGGGGAAGGCCTTACGAGCAGTACTTC. Translated: CAWSVGRNRGRPYEQYF. V is TRBV30 and J is TRBJ2-7; 7 bases line up with TRBD1. This CDR3 comprises 17 residues. V gave up 0 bases and J gave up 4 bases; unmatched junction bases: 15. Germline-derived CDR1 and CDR2 are GTSNPN and SVGIG (reference sequence). The variable domain in full, completed from reference TRBV30 and TRBJ2-7, reads SQTIHQWPATLVQPVGSPLSLECTVEGTSNPNLYWYRQAAGRGLQLLFYSVGIGQISSEVPQNLSASRPQDRQFILSSKKLLLSDSGFYLCAWSVGRNRGRPYEQYFGPGTRLTVT.

This clonotype was counted a single time. The chain combines TRBV7-9 with TRBJ2-5; D remains unclear. Trimming stripped 2 bases from V and 3 bases from J, with 7 bases between. From germline, CDR1 is SEHNR and CDR2 FQNEAQ (reference sequence). The CDR3 is 13 residues long. The CDR3 reads CASSLKSEETQYF. The CDR3 DNA follows: TGTGCCAGCAGCTTAAAATCAGAAGAGACCCAGTACTTC. The variable domain in full, with the rest retrieved from reference TRBV7-9 and TRBJ2-5, is DTGVSQNPRHKITKRGQNVTFRCDPISEHNRLYWYRQTLGQGPEFLTYFQNEAQLEKSRLLSDRFSAERPKGSFSTLEIQRTEQGDSAMYLCASSLKSEETQYFGPGTRLLVL.

The rearrangement joins TRBV20-1 to TRBJ1-6; D not resolved. The germline gives CDR1 DFQATT, CDR2 SNEGSKA (reference sequence). Trimming pared 5 bases from V and 0 bases from J, leaving 5 bases between. There are 13 residues in the CDR3. The chain's CDR3 is CSARSSYNSPLHF. As DNA, the CDR3 is TGCAGTGCTCGGAGCTCCTATAATTCACCCCTCCACTTT.

V is TRBV2 and J is TRBJ1-6, with TRBD1 matching over 7 bases. The CDR3 sequence is 13 residues long. Germline CDR1 SNHLY, CDR2 FYNNEI. Unmatched junction bases numbered 5, after V lost 6 bases and J lost 9 bases. CDR3 protein: CASSQGVSSPLHF. The CDR3 DNA reads TGTGCCAGCAGCCAGGGGGTGAGTTCACCCCTCCACTTT.